The 17 T cell receptor beta chains given below trace back to one sample, sequenced in a study of cytomegalovirus exposure and HLA in healthy donors. 13 Jbeta primers and 60 Vbeta primers were used for the PCR. Produced via immunoSEQ multiplex PCR; TCRdb's table is partial and in-frame only. The sample lists 150,000 to 200,000 clones, around nine tenths occurring once. Sequencing was done on a sample of PBMCs. The receptors here all came from a woman between 18 and 29 years old in good health and CMV-seronegative.

The rearrangement uses TRBV10-3 and TRBJ1-4; D call uncertain. This CDR3 region has 13 residues. The V and J ends lost 8 bases and 8 bases respectively, with 15 bases between them. The germline V gene encodes CDR1 ENHRY and CDR2 SYGVKD. The CDR3 region is CAISAWSREKLFF. CDR3 DNA sequence: TGTGCCATCTCTGCCTGGAGTCGGGAAAAACTGTTTTTT.

The V call is TRBV6-4, the J call TRBJ2-5, with 12 positions matching TRBD2. V dropped 6 bases and J dropped 2; count of bases not matched to a gene: 4. The CDR3 spans 15 residues. Germline V CDR1 and CDR2: MRHNA, SNTAGT. In DNA, the CDR3 is TGTGCCAGCAGCCCTGGGACTAGCGGGCAAGAGACCCAGTACTTC. It codes for CASSPGTSGQETQYF.

Points on this clone: The CDR3 does not close with the conserved phenylalanine or tryptophan, likely indicating a read error. The rearrangement uses TRBV28 and TRBJ1-2, with 8 bases matching TRBD1. The CDR3 sequence is 14 residues long. The V segment lost 8 bases and the J segment 3 bases; nucleotides outside the gene matches: 8. Germline assignment: CDR1 MDHEN and CDR2 SYDVKM. The CDR3 loop is CASRPGGGHYGYTS. CDR3 DNA sequence: TGTGCCAGCCGACCAGGGGGCGGGCACTATGGCTACACCTCC.

The chain employs TRBV7-9 and TRBJ1-1; D is ambiguous. This CDR3 contains 13 residues. The V end was cut by 5 bases, the J end by 3 bases, with 10 bases between. CDR1 is SEHNR, CDR2 FQNEAQ, per germline (reference sequence). CDR3 residues: CASSPARDTEAFF. DNA for the CDR3: TGTGCCAGCAGCCCCGCCCGGGACACTGAAGCTTTCTTT. The variable domain in full, completed from reference TRBV7-9 and TRBJ1-1, reads DTGVSQNPRHKITKRGQNVTFRCDPISEHNRLYWYRQTLGQGPEFLTYFQNEAQLEKSRLLSDRFSAERPKGSFSTLEIQRTEQGDSAMYLCASSPARDTEAFFGQGTRLTVV.

V and J are TRBV2 and TRBJ2-1; 11 bases align to TRBD2. Germline loops: CDR1 SNHLY, CDR2 FYNNEI. There are 14 residues in the CDR3. The V and J ends lost 10 bases and 2 bases, in that order; junction bases with no gene match: 4. The CDR3 sequence: CATQLAGAYNEQFF. The DNA for the CDR3 is TGTGCCACCCAACTAGCGGGGGCCTACAATGAGCAGTTCTTC.

The J gene is TRBJ2-1, the V gene TRBV6-6, with TRBD2 matching 7 bases. Trimming at V came to 2 bases and at J to 9 bases, leaving 7 bases not matched to a gene. Germline V CDR1 and CDR2: MNHNY, SVGAGI (reference sequence). The CDR3 runs 14 residues. The CDR3 DNA sequence: TGTGCCAGCAGTTACCCCAGGGCTAGCGGTGAGCAGTTCTTC. Amino acids: CASSYPRASGEQFF.

V gene TRBV11-2 combines with J gene TRBJ2-3, with TRBD1 as a possible D gene (5 bases). The CDR3 is 15 residues long. Trimming took off 0 bases at V and 1 base at J, with 8 bases between the two ends. Germline assignment: CDR1 SGHAT and CDR2 FQNNGV. CDR3 coding DNA: TGTGCCAGCAGCTTAGAAGGGGCGGGCACAGATACGCAGTATTTT. Its protein is CASSLEGAGTDTQYF. The variable domain in full, completed from reference TRBV11-2 and TRBJ2-3, reads EAGVAQSPRYKIIEKRQSVAFWCNPISGHATLYWYQQILGQGPKLLIQFQNNGVVDDSQLPKDRFSAERLKGVDSTLKIQPAKLEDSAVYLCASSLEGAGTDTQYFGPGTRLTVL.

This clone was recorded only once. The chain uses TRBV7-8 and TRBJ2-1; 10 bases line up with TRBD2. The CDR3 loop spans 14 amino acids. After removal of 5 bases from V and 7 bases from J, the junction contained 5 bases not matched to a gene. CDR1 SGHVS and CDR2 FQNEAQ come from the germline V gene. CDR3 nucleotides: TGTGCCAGCAGCCGAAGCGGGAGGGCGAATGAGCAGTTCTTC. It is translated as CASSRSGRANEQFF.

The CDR3 DNA reads TGTGCCAGCAGTTTCGGGACAGGGGGAGGACAGCCCCAGCATTTT. It codes for CASSFGTGGGQPQHF. This chain connects TRBV27 to TRBJ1-5; 11 bases match TRBD1. Germline V gives CDR1 MNHEY, CDR2 SMNVEV (reference sequence). CDR3 length equals 15 residues. V gave up 3 bases and J gave up 7 bases; unmatched junction bases: 5.

As concerns this clone: The sample contains more than one DNA sequence encoding this CDR3. The chain is built from TRBV19 and TRBJ2-7; D is possibly TRBD2 (6 bases). The V end lost 4 bases, the J end lost 3 bases, and 10 bases lay between the germline ends. In germline, CDR1 is LNHDA, CDR2 SQIVND (reference sequence). The CDR3 sequence is 13 residues long. The DNA for the CDR3 is TGTGCCAGTAGTAGCGGGGCGGTCTACGAGCAGTACTTC. Amino acid sequence: CASSSGAVYEQYF.

This clone was detected only once. The chain carries TRBV11-3 and TRBJ2-5, with 10 nucleotides matching TRBD2. Germline values: CDR1 SGHNT, CDR2 YENEEA. The CDR3 covers 16 residues. The trim removed 5 bases at V and 1 base at J, leaving 7 bases unmatched. This chain's CDR3 is CASSQRLAGTQETQYF. Here the CDR3 DNA reads TGTGCCAGCAGCCAAAGACTAGCGGGTACCCAAGAGACCCAGTACTTC.

The rearrangement uses TRBV21-1 and TRBJ1-5; the table's D call of TRBD1 was not tested on the DNA. TRBV21-1 is described as a pseudogene. CDR3 size: 18 residues. As DNA, the CDR3 is TGTGCCAGCAGCAACTTAAGAGAGACAGGGGACGACAATCAGCCCCAGCATTTT. Translating gives CASSNLRETGDDNQPQHF.

The chain is built from TRBV7-9 and TRBJ2-1; 9 bases map to TRBD2. Germline V gives CDR1 SEHNR, CDR2 FQNEAQ (reference sequence). The CDR3 consists of 15 residues. The ends lost 4 bases at V and 10 bases at J; junction bases unmatched: 11. This CDR3 reads CASSSTGTSLSEQFF. Here the CDR3 DNA reads TGTGCCAGCAGCTCCACCGGGACTAGCCTATCCGAGCAGTTCTTC.

The chain combines TRBV5-6 with TRBJ2-1; no reliable D call. Germline CDR1 and CDR2: SGHDT and YYEEEE. The V and J ends lost 2 bases and 3 bases respectively, with 6 bases between them. CDR3 length equals 13 residues. CDR3 bases: TGTGCCAGCAGCTTTGCGGACTACAATGAGCAGTTCTTC. Translation gives CASSFADYNEQFF. The variable domain in full, completed from reference TRBV5-6 and TRBJ2-1, reads DAGVTQSPTHLIKTRGQQVTLRCSPKSGHDTVSWYQQALGQGPQFIFQYYEEEERQRGNFPDRFSGHQFPNYSSELNVNALLLGDSALYLCASSFADYNEQFFGPGTRLTVL.

A remark on this clone: Other nucleotide sequences in the sample specify the same CDR3. V is TRBV4-1 and J is TRBJ1-2, with TRBD1 matching over 8 bases. The CDR3 is 15 amino acids. The germline CDR1 and CDR2 sequences are MGHRA and YSYEKL. The ends lost 9 bases at V and 3 bases at J; junction bases unmatched: 12. For the CDR3, the DNA is TGCGCCAGTTCGCGAGGGGCAGGGGGCGACTATGGCTACACCTTC. This gives the protein CASSRGAGGDYGYTF.

The genes are TRBV29-1 and TRBJ2-7; D possibly corresponds to TRBD1 (5 bases). Germline CDR1 is SQVTM and CDR2 is ANQGSEA. The length of the CDR3 is 12 residues. V lost 6 bases, J lost 2 bases, and 11 bases lay in between. The DNA for the CDR3 is TGCAGCGTGTTGGACACCCCCTACGAGCAGTACTTC. Translated: CSVLDTPYEQYF.

The chain employs TRBV23-1 and TRBJ2-2, with a weak D call TRBD2 (6 bases). TRBV23-1 is classed as an ORF, of uncertain function. The CDR3 sequence is 16 residues long. V was pared by 8 bases and J by 0 bases, with 16 bases between. The CDR3 DNA follows: TGCGCCAGCCCCCAGGGCGGGGATACGAACACCGGGGAGCTGTTTTTT. Its protein is CASPQGGDTNTGELFF.